This T cell receptor (beta chain) came from a study of CD8+CD57+ T cells in acquired aplastic anemia. Notes on the study in general: The same twenty-nine CD8+ CDR3 sequences occurred in patients and in controls.

Genomic DNA constituted the template upon which TCR beta VDJ and CDR3 profiling was performed. MiXCR, applied by TCRdb to the reads, yields one record per CDR3 protein. The sample has 160,000 or so distinct CDR3 sequences, 45% to 55% seen once. V gave up 4 bases and J gave up 0 bases, with 10 bases separating them. CDR1 and CDR2 from the germline V gene are MNHEY and SVGAGI. This CDR3 is built from 15 residues. This clonotype appeared a few times. Its antigen is not identified. The sequenced patients had an expansion of CD8+CD57+ cells seen by flow cytometry. Each of the patients presented with severe acquired aplastic anemia. Patients had received no therapy at the time of blood sampling.

Sequenced: sorted CD4+, CD8+, or CD8+CD57+ T cells (not recorded which) from PBMCs. The V and J genes are TRBV6-5 and TRBJ2-1; no clear D. The receptor was derived from a human donor with aplastic anemia. CDR3 nucleotide sequence: TGTGCCAGCAGTTTAACTAAAAGCTCCTACAATGAGCAGTTCTTC. Translated: CASSLTKSSYNEQFF.